The 26 T cell receptor beta chains reported below all come from one sample, sequenced in a study of blood T cell repertoires in COVID-19. Profiled with immunoSEQ multiplex PCR; TCRdb holds only in-frame clones, not every one. The table has tens of thousands of clones, 86% seen once; the top ten hold more than 20%. The sequenced sample was peripheral blood. Receptor source: a human donor with active COVID-19. The donor label of this sample is uncertain.

The chain combines TRBV25-1 with TRBJ2-1, with TRBD2 matching 12 bases. This CDR3 contains 15 residues. Germline CDR1 is MGHDK and CDR2 is SYGVNS. J was trimmed by 8 bases and V by 8 bases; bases with no gene match: 10. DNA for the CDR3: TGTGCCAGCGGCCCTCTAGCGGGGGGGCCGTATGAGCAGTTCTTC. Protein: CASGPLAGGPYEQFF. The whole variable domain, remainder taken from reference TRBV25-1 and TRBJ2-1, is EADIYQTPRYLVIGTGKKITLECSQTMGHDKMYWYQQDPGMELHLIHYSYGVNSTEKGDLSSESTVSRIRTEHFPLTLESARPSHTSQYLCASGPLAGGPYEQFFGPGTRLTVL.

V and J are TRBV28 and TRBJ2-7; 9 bases are shared with TRBD2. V lost 3 bases and J lost 1; bases outside the gene matches: 7. Germline CDR1 is MDHEN and CDR2 is SYDVKM. There are 16 residues in the CDR3. CDR3 sequence: CASSFALAGLSYEQYF. CDR3 sequence (DNA): TGTGCCAGCAGTTTCGCGCTAGCGGGATTATCCTACGAGCAGTACTTC.

This clone occurred once. The gene calls are TRBV5-1 and TRBJ2-7, with a possible D match to TRBD2 (5 bases). Germline V gene data show CDR1 as SGHRS and CDR2 as YFSETQ. The CDR3 contains 14 residues. The germline V and J ends were trimmed by 4 bases and 1 base, with 12 bases remaining between them. The CDR3 nucleotides are TGCGCCAGCAGCCCCGGACTGGATTCCTACGAGCAGTACTTC. This codes for CASSPGLDSYEQYF. The variable domain in full, with the rest retrieved from reference TRBV5-1 and TRBJ2-7, is KAGVTQTPRYLIKTRGQQVTLSCSPISGHRSVSWYQQTPGQGLQFLFEYFSETQRNKGNFPGRFSGRQFSNSRSEMNVSTLELGDSALYLCASSPGLDSYEQYFGPGTRLTVT.

V is TRBV27 and J is TRBJ2-1; 10 bases match TRBD2. Trimming removed 3 bases from V and 9 bases from J; junction bases left unmatched: 11. The CDR3 is made up of 16 amino acids. Germline CDR1 and CDR2: MNHEY and SMNVEV (reference sequence). The CDR3 nucleotides read TGTGCCAGCAGTTTTTTCCCTAGCGGGAGCGATTTTGAGCAGTTCTTC. Translated, it gives CASSFFPSGSDFEQFF.

The chain employs TRBV29-1 and TRBJ2-1; D may be TRBD1 (6 bases). V was pared by 6 bases and J by 14 bases, with 23 bases between. The CDR3 is made up of 13 amino acids. Germline loops: CDR1 SQVTM, CDR2 ANQGSEA. CDR3 in DNA: TGCAGCGTCTCACGGGACACGCAATCCCAGGAGTTCTTC. This encodes CSVSRDTQSQEFF.

This clone was seen a single time. This chain joins TRBV7-8 and TRBJ1-2, with D tentatively TRBD1 (5 bases). The CDR3 sequence is 18 residues long. CDR1 and CDR2 (germline): SGHVS, FQNEAQ. V lost 4 bases to trimming and J lost 5 bases, with 26 bases between them. Written as DNA, the CDR3 is TGTGCCAGCAGCTCTAATGAAGGGGATACCACGAGACGATATGGCTACACCTTC. Translated, it gives CASSSNEGDTTRRYGYTF.

The J gene is TRBJ2-7, the V gene TRBV7-9; tentative D call: TRBD1 (5 bases). V was pared by 6 bases and J by 4 bases, with 10 bases between. Germline CDR1 is SEHNR and CDR2 is FQNEAQ (reference sequence). This CDR3 has 12 residues. CDR3 sequence reads: CASSVAGYEQYF. CDR3 coding DNA: TGTGCCAGCAGTGTAGCAGGGTACGAGCAGTACTTC.

The V and J genes are TRBV29-1 and TRBJ2-3, with D possibly being TRBD1 (5 bases). CDR3 length equals 15 residues. CDR1 is SQVTM and CDR2 is ANQGSEA in the germline V gene. The V gene lost 4 bases and the J gene lost 3 bases, with 17 bases spanning the gap. The CDR3 DNA is TGCAGCGTTGCCTTAGGACATGGTGGAACAGATACGCAGTATTTT. Its protein product is CSVALGHGGTDTQYF.

This sequence joins TRBV19 and TRBJ2-1; the match to TRBD2 covers 13 bases. V was clipped by 6 bases and J by 7 bases; unmatched bases: 9. The CDR3 runs to 16 residues. CDR1 LNHDA and CDR2 SQIVND come from the germline V gene (reference sequence). CDR3 nucleotide sequence: TGTGCCAGTAGCCCCCGGACTAGCGGGAGTGGGAATGAGCAGTTCTTC. Amino acid sequence: CASSPRTSGSGNEQFF.

This chain links TRBV5-1 with TRBJ2-5; D uncertain. This CDR3 is built from 11 residues. CDR1 and CDR2 from the germline V gene are SGHRS and YFSETQ. V dropped 4 bases and J dropped 5 bases, with 6 bases sitting between them. The CDR3 DNA reads as TGCGCCAGCAGCGGCTCCGAGACCCAGTACTTC. It translates to CASSGSETQYF.

The gene calls are TRBV4-1 and TRBJ1-2; 9 bases align to TRBD1. This CDR3 contains 14 residues. Germline lookup yields CDR1 MGHRA and CDR2 YSYEKL. Trimming at V came to 4 bases and at J to 7 bases, leaving 7 bases not matched to a gene. The CDR3 sequence is CASSLPGQGVGYTF. CDR3 nucleotide sequence: TGCGCCAGCAGCCTTCCGGGACAGGGCGTTGGCTACACCTTC.

In its sample, this clone is medium-sized (0.01 to 0.1%). The chain recombines TRBV20-1 with TRBJ1-3; no definite D call. The CDR3 loop spans 11 amino acids. Germline CDR1 reads DFQATT; CDR2 reads SNEGSKA (reference sequence). Trimming pared 6 bases from V and 2 bases from J, leaving 5 bases between. DNA of the CDR3: TGCAGTGCGAGCACTGGAAACACCATATATTTT. This gives the protein CSASTGNTIYF.

The chain links TRBV9 to TRBJ1-6, with TRBD1 matching 8 bases. The CDR3 runs 15 residues. In germline, CDR1 is SGDLS, CDR2 YYNGEE. With 0 bases clipped from V and 8 bases from J, the junction kept 4 bases outside the gene matches. The CDR3 protein is CASSVAGGSDSPLHF. The CDR3 nucleotides are TGTGCCAGCAGCGTAGCAGGGGGCAGTGATTCACCCCTCCACTTT.

This clone was picked up one time. The chain joins TRBV29-1 to TRBJ1-1, with 8 nucleotides matching TRBD1. The ends lost 6 bases at V and 5 bases at J; junction bases unmatched: 8. The CDR3 loop spans 13 amino acids. Germline CDR1 SQVTM, CDR2 ANQGSEA. The CDR3 is CSVMDRANTEAFF. In DNA form, the CDR3 reads TGCAGCGTGATGGACAGGGCGAATACTGAAGCTTTCTTT.

The chain is built from TRBV7-2 and TRBJ2-7, with 13 nucleotides matching TRBD2. Losses at the gene ends were 7 bases for V and 4 bases for J; bases not matched to a gene: 7. The CDR3 totals 15 residues. From germline, CDR1 is SGHTA and CDR2 FQGNSA. CDR3: CASTLLAGGGYEQYF. Written as DNA, the CDR3 is TGTGCCAGCACCCTACTAGCGGGAGGGGGATACGAGCAGTACTTC.

This clone has just one count. V is TRBV5-1 and J is TRBJ2-7; D uncertain. Trimming cost V 5 bases and J 1 base, with 13 bases left between them. Germline lookup yields CDR1 SGHRS and CDR2 YFSETQ. The CDR3 runs 14 residues. The CDR3 nucleotides read TGCGCCAGCAGAATTACGGAGTCTTCCTACGAGCAGTACTTC. Amino acid sequence: CASRITESSYEQYF.

The chain couples TRBV28 to TRBJ2-2; 8 bases are a match to TRBD2. CDR3 length equals 16 residues. With 4 bases clipped from V and 3 bases from J, the junction kept 7 bases outside the gene matches. The germline CDR1 and CDR2 sequences are MDHEN and SYDVKM. CDR3 loop: CASSSPAGVYTGELFF. The CDR3 DNA reads as TGTGCCAGCAGTTCCCCAGCGGGAGTCTACACCGGGGAGCTGTTTTTT. The complete variable domain, with remaining parts taken from reference TRBV28 and TRBJ2-2, reads DVKVTQSSRYLVKRTGEKVFLECVQDMDHENMFWYRQDPGLGLRLIYFSYDVKMKEKGDIPEGYSVSREKKERFSLILESASTNQTSMYLCASSSPAGVYTGELFFGEGSRLTVL.

This chain uses TRBV5-8 with TRBJ2-2; 8 bases agree with TRBD1. The CDR3 spans 16 residues. CDR1 and CDR2 (germline): SGHTS, YDEGEE. Trimming removed 4 bases from V and 7 bases from J; junction bases left unmatched: 12. The CDR3 sequence is CASSPPDRVRGGELFF. Here the CDR3 DNA reads TGTGCCAGCAGCCCCCCGGACAGGGTGCGTGGCGGGGAGCTGTTTTTT.

The V call is TRBV28, the J call TRBJ2-5; the D is unclear. CDR3 length equals 13 residues. Germline values: CDR1 MDHEN, CDR2 SYDVKM. V was cut by 7 bases and J by 7 bases, with 16 bases left in between. The CDR3 is CASTSVARGTQYF. The CDR3 bases are TGTGCCAGCACCTCGGTGGCCCGAGGGACCCAGTACTTC.

The chain is built from TRBV9 and TRBJ2-5; TRBD2 matches 8 bases. Germline-derived CDR1 and CDR2 are SGDLS and YYNGEE. The V and J ends lost 4 bases and 1 base, in that order; junction bases with no gene match: 6. The CDR3 is made up of 15 amino acids. The chain's CDR3 is CASSRTSSLQETQYF. The CDR3 DNA follows: TGTGCCAGCAGCAGGACTAGCAGCCTCCAAGAGACCCAGTACTTC.

The chain couples TRBV4-2 to TRBJ2-1; 12 bases match TRBD2. With 4 bases clipped from V and 8 bases from J, the junction kept 9 bases outside the gene matches. Germline V gives CDR1 LGHNA, CDR2 YNFKEQ. The CDR3 covers 16 residues. The DNA of the CDR3 is TGTGCCAGCAGCCCCTTGACTAGCGGGGGCTTGGATGAGCAGTTCTTC. It codes for CASSPLTSGGLDEQFF.

Only one count was recorded for this clone. The chain joins TRBV6-5 to TRBJ2-3; 7 bases agree with TRBD1. With V trimmed by 6 bases and J by 11 bases, 14 bases remained unmatched. Germline assignment: CDR1 MNHEY and CDR2 SVGAGI. The CDR3 is made up of 14 amino acids. CDR3 protein: CASRGDSPTYRQYF. The DNA for the CDR3 is TGTGCCAGCAGGGGGGACAGCCCTACATACAGGCAGTATTTT.

V usage is TRBV7-2 and J usage is TRBJ2-7; 7 bases line up with TRBD1. Germline V gene sequence: CDR1 SGHTA, CDR2 FQGNSA. The CDR3 has 14 residues. The ends lost 1 base at V and 2 bases at J; junction bases unmatched: 2. The CDR3: CASSLGQGTYEQYF. For the CDR3, the DNA is TGTGCCAGCAGCTTAGGACAGGGTACCTACGAGCAGTACTTC.

The sample holds a few counts of this clone. The CDR3 DNA is TGTGCCAGTAGTAGCGGCCGCGGGGTAACCAATCAGCCCCAGCATTTT. Its translation is CASSSGRGVTNQPQHF. The rearrangement joins TRBV19 to TRBJ1-5; D gene ambiguous. The germline CDR1 and CDR2 sequences are LNHDA and SQIVND (reference sequence). This CDR3 region has 16 residues. V lost 4 bases and J 3 bases, leaving 16 bases between the germline ends.

The chain couples TRBV7-8 to TRBJ2-7; D gene ambiguous. V was pared by 1 base and J by 0 bases, with 10 bases between. CDR1 SGHVS and CDR2 FQNEAQ come from the germline V gene. CDR3 length equals 15 residues. This chain's CDR3 is CASSLESKSSYEQYF. CDR3 DNA: TGTGCCAGCAGCTTAGAGTCCAAGAGCTCCTACGAGCAGTACTTC.

The chain has TRBV5-1 and TRBJ1-5; D unresolved. This CDR3 is 13 amino acids long. V shed 0 bases and J shed 6 bases, with 7 bases lying between them. Germline loops: CDR1 SGHRS, CDR2 YFSETQ. The CDR3: CASSLGSGQPQHF. CDR3 nucleotide sequence: TGCGCCAGCAGCTTGGGGAGCGGTCAGCCCCAGCATTTT.